This T cell receptor (beta chain) was identified during a study of monozygotic twins with inflammatory bowel disease. General study points: Fewer clonotypes were shared with others by IBD patients than by healthy twins, especially with disease activity.

Total RNA, at 3500 ng, went into every TCR library. Template switching appended UMIs that held a 6-nucleotide sample barcode. TCRalpha and TCRbeta cDNA underwent two nested PCRs of around 15 and 9 cycles. TCRdb derives one entry per CDR3 protein from the 5' RACE reads, leaving out DNA. Here the sample table reports approximately 400,000 distinct CDR3 sequences. The CDR3 is 11 residues long. Germline-derived CDR1 and CDR2 are DFQATT and SNEGSKA (reference sequence). With regard to this clonotype: Its antigen is not known.

This TCR was recovered from a human donor with ulcerative colitis or Crohn's disease, or a healthy co-twin of an affected twin (not recorded which). The gene calls are TRBV20-1 and TRBJ2-7. Sequencing was performed on blood. The CDR3 loop reads CSARDTLEQYF.